A single sample is the source of the 19 T cell receptor beta chains below, sequenced in a study of radiation and T cells in renal cell carcinoma. Specified time point: baseline pretreatment blood. This sample's treatment: 15 Gy SBRT to primary tumor, nephrectomy 4 weeks later. Profiled with immunoSEQ multiplex PCR; TCRdb holds only in-frame clones, not every one. The sample records 120,000 to 150,000 clones, less than 85% being singletons. The sequences come from blood, collected from a patient whose treatment included radiotherapy and nephrectomy. These receptors all come from a woman in her fifties or sixties with renal cell carcinoma.

The sample holds one count of this clone. This chain links TRBV18 with TRBJ1-4; weak D call: TRBD1 (6 bases). There are 17 residues in the CDR3. Trimming removed 0 bases from V and 0 bases from J, with 11 bases in between. Germline values: CDR1 KGHSH, CDR2 LQKENI. The CDR3 DNA reads TGTGCCAGCTCACCACCTAGGGGGTCTGCAACTAATGAAAAACTGTTTTTT. The encoded protein is CASSPPRGSATNEKLFF. The full variable domain, completed using reference TRBV18 and TRBJ1-4, is NAGVMQNPRHLVRRRGQEARLRCSPMKGHSHVYWYRQLPEEGLKFMVYLQKENIIDESGMPKERFSAEFPKEGPSILRIQQVVRGDSAAYFCASSPPRGSATNEKLFFGSGTQLSVL.

Remarks on this clone: Additional DNA sequences in this sample encode the identical CDR3. The V gene is TRBV5-1, the J gene TRBJ1-1; D is undetermined. Trimming removed 0 bases at V and 1 base at J, with 4 bases between. The CDR3 totals 13 residues. The V gene's germline CDR1 is SGHRS and CDR2 YFSETQ. CDR3 loop: CASSLEGNTEAFF. CDR3 coding DNA: TGCGCCAGCAGCTTGGAAGGGAACACTGAAGCTTTCTTT.

This clone appeared once. This chain uses TRBV6-6 with TRBJ2-5; D perhaps matches TRBD2 (7 bases). This CDR3 is 14 amino acids long. With 5 bases removed from V and 5 bases from J, the gap between germline ends came to 15 bases. Germline V gene lookup returns CDR1 MNHNY and CDR2 SVGAGI (reference sequence). The CDR3 coding sequence is TGTGCCAGCAGTGGCCTGCGGGGGCAGGAGACCCAGTACTTC. This codes for CASSGLRGQETQYF.

V is TRBV5-1 and J is TRBJ1-6; no reliable D call. The CDR3 is made up of 16 amino acids. Trimming shortened V by 0 bases and J by 8 bases, and 15 bases separated the two germline ends. Germline CDR1 reads SGHRS; CDR2 reads YFSETQ. CDR3 amino acids: CASSLASDLSDSPLHF. The CDR3 DNA is TGCGCCAGCAGCTTGGCCTCGGACCTAAGCGATTCACCCCTCCACTTT.

The chain recombines TRBV5-1 with TRBJ1-1, with unresolved D. The ends were cut back, 3 bases at V and 6 bases at J, with 15 bases in the middle. Germline V gene data show CDR1 as SGHRS and CDR2 as YFSETQ. This CDR3 region has 14 residues. CDR3: CASSSTVGGSEAFF. CDR3 nucleotide sequence: TGCGCCAGCAGCTCCACTGTCGGCGGGTCTGAAGCTTTCTTT.

This chain connects TRBV5-6 to TRBJ1-5, with 7 bases fitting TRBD1. V was clipped by 4 bases and J by 6 bases; unmatched bases: 7. This CDR3 is 14 amino acids long. Per the germline V gene, CDR1 is SGHDT and CDR2 is YYEEEE. The CDR3 loop reads CASSIYRGGQPQHF. The CDR3 DNA reads TGTGCCAGCAGCATATACAGGGGAGGTCAGCCCCAGCATTTT.

The chain couples TRBV7-6 to TRBJ2-2; 9 bases match TRBD1. With 6 bases clipped from V and 5 bases from J, the junction kept 4 bases outside the gene matches. The CDR3 sequence is 14 residues long. The germline V gene encodes CDR1 SGHVS and CDR2 FNYEAQ. This CDR3 is CASRLGQGTGELFF. CDR3 in DNA: TGTGCCAGCAGATTGGGACAGGGTACCGGGGAGCTGTTTTTT.

The chain is built from TRBV4-3 and TRBJ1-4; a possible D gene is TRBD1 (5 bases). CDR3 length equals 14 residues. Germline V CDR1 and CDR2: LGHNA, YSLEER. Trimming cost V 4 bases and J 7 bases, with 13 bases left between them. CDR3 sequence: CASSRGDVGEKLFF. Written as DNA, the CDR3 is TGCGCCAGCAGCCGGGGCGACGTCGGTGAAAAACTGTTTTTT.

In its sample, this clone was seen a few times. This CDR3 reads CASSTKSRDRVVGLGYEQYF. The CDR3, as DNA: TGTGCCAGCAGCACCAAATCGAGGGACAGGGTTGTTGGGCTTGGCTACGAGCAGTACTTC. The chain couples TRBV13 to TRBJ2-7, with 9 bases identical to TRBD1. The V and J ends lost 5 bases and 3 bases, in that order; junction bases with no gene match: 23. Germline CDR1 PRHDT, CDR2 FYEKMQ (reference sequence). The CDR3 consists of 20 residues.

This chain links TRBV19 with TRBJ1-4; tentatively, D is TRBD1 (6 bases). The CDR3 has 14 amino acids. Germline lookup yields CDR1 LNHDA and CDR2 SQIVND (reference sequence). The V gene lost 4 bases and the J gene lost 4 bases, with 10 bases spanning the gap. The CDR3 here is CASSKGQLNEKLFF. The DNA of the CDR3 is TGTGCCAGTAGTAAAGGACAGCTTAATGAAAAACTGTTTTTT.

The chain uses TRBV6-6 and TRBJ1-5; D is ambiguous. V gave up 5 bases and J gave up 1 base, with 12 bases separating them. This CDR3 is built from 15 residues. Germline-derived CDR1 and CDR2 are MNHNY and SVGAGI (reference sequence). CDR3 sequence (DNA): TGTGCCAGCAGTCCCGGTTGGCAAAGCAATCAGCCCCAGCATTTT. This sequence encodes CASSPGWQSNQPQHF.

The V gene is TRBV4-3, the J gene TRBJ2-3; 8 bases align to TRBD1. CDR1 LGHNA and CDR2 YSLEER come from the germline V gene. V shed 1 base, J shed 4 bases, and the junction held 4 bases outside the gene matches. This CDR3 contains 15 residues. The CDR3 loop reads CASSQATDRADTQYF. CDR3 DNA sequence: TGCGCCAGCAGCCAAGCGACGGACAGGGCAGATACGCAGTATTTT.

The J gene is TRBJ2-5, the V gene TRBV9; D perhaps matches TRBD1 (6 bases). The V end was cut by 3 bases, the J end by 5 bases, with 11 bases between. The germline V gene encodes CDR1 SGDLS and CDR2 YYNGEE. The CDR3 extends over 13 amino acids. The CDR3 protein is CASSGRGGETQYF. CDR3 in DNA: TGTGCCAGCAGCGGCAGGGGTGGGGAGACCCAGTACTTC. The full variable domain, completed using reference TRBV9 and TRBJ2-5, is DSGVTQTPKHLITATGQRVTLRCSPRSGDLSVYWYQQSLDQGLQFLIQYYNGEERAKGNILERFSAQQFPDLHSELNLSSLELGDSALYFCASSGRGGETQYFGPGTRLLVL.

The rearrangement links TRBV5-6 to TRBJ2-3; D is perhaps TRBD1 or TRBD2 (5 bases each). The germline V gene has CDR1 SGHDT and CDR2 YYEEEE. V was shortened by 9 bases and J by 2 bases, with 16 bases between the two germline ends. The CDR3 consists of 14 residues. The DNA for the CDR3 is TGTGCCACCTCACTGGGGGATCTCACAGATACGCAGTATTTT. It codes for CATSLGDLTDTQYF. The whole variable domain, filled in from reference TRBV5-6 and TRBJ2-3, reads DAGVTQSPTHLIKTRGQQVTLRCSPKSGHDTVSWYQQALGQGPQFIFQYYEEEERQRGNFPDRFSGHQFPNYSSELNVNALLLGDSALYLCATSLGDLTDTQYFGPGTRLTVL.

The genes are TRBV9 and TRBJ1-6, with D possibly TRBD1 on 5 matching bases. The CDR3 length is 13 residues. V was clipped by 4 bases and J by 10 bases, with 12 bases between them. Germline V gene sequence: CDR1 SGDLS, CDR2 YYNGEE. The CDR3 sequence: CASSPTRDSPLHF. CDR3 in DNA: TGTGCCAGCAGCCCGACCAGGGACTCACCCCTCCACTTT.

There are a few counts of this clone. A read error is possible here, since a much larger clone lies one base away. This sequence joins TRBV7-1 and TRBJ1-2; D is unresolved. TRBV7-1 is an ORF for which the function is uncertain. The CDR3 is 15 amino acids. The V gene lost 5 bases and the J gene lost 7 bases, with 20 bases spanning the gap. The CDR3 nucleotides read TGTGCCAGCAGCCCGGTTCCCTGGTTCTTAGGTGGCTACACCTTC. Its translation: CASSPVPWFLGGYTF.

This clone was seen a few times. The same CDR3 arises from other DNA sequences in this sample as well. The chain uses TRBV7-2 and TRBJ2-3, with D unresolved. The V gene's germline CDR1 is SGHTA and CDR2 FQGNSA. V was shortened by 1 base and J by 6 bases, with 8 bases between the two germline ends. CDR3 length: 13 residues. The CDR3 region has the DNA TGTGCCAGCAGCTTAGATACGAGGGATACGCAGTATTTT. It encodes CASSLDTRDTQYF.

This clone has a single count. The chain employs TRBV27 and TRBJ1-1, with a weak D call TRBD1 (5 bases). V lost 1 base and J lost 5, with 11 bases in between. This CDR3 is 14 amino acids long. Looked up from germline, CDR1 is MNHEY and CDR2 is SMNVEV (reference sequence). DNA of the CDR3: TGTGCCAGCAGTTTATATGGACAAGTTACTGAAGCTTTCTTT. This sequence encodes CASSLYGQVTEAFF.

This clone has only one observation. The chain employs TRBV14 and TRBJ2-3; no definite D call. Trimming took off 3 bases at V and 7 bases at J, with 11 bases between the two ends. The CDR3 spans 13 residues. CDR1 and CDR2 from the germline V gene are SGHDN and FVKESK. CDR3 in DNA: TGTGCCAGCAGCCAGTTGCCGCAAAATACGCAGTATTTT. Translation: CASSQLPQNTQYF.